This TCR beta chain came from a study of blood T cell repertoires in COVID-19. Whole-study context: Sites across the United States, Italy and Spain contributed samples from acute and convalescent COVID-19. Sample material is recorded as cDNA or gDNA derived from T cells, B-cell-depleted T cells, or PBMCs.

TCRdb's copy holds only in-frame clones and misses some; the assay was immunoSEQ multiplex PCR. The table shows 150,000 or so clones, with 86% occurring only once. This clonotype was sampled from a woman in her sixties or seventies with acute or convalescent COVID-19. Specimen: peripheral blood.

The CDR3 reads CASSYRGNQPQHF. For the CDR3, the DNA is TGTGCCAGCAGTTACAGAGGGAATCAGCCCCAGCATTTT. The rearrangement uses TRBV6-5 and TRBJ1-5; D call uncertain. There are 13 residues in the CDR3. The germline gives CDR1 MNHEY, CDR2 SVGAGI. Trimming removed 2 bases at V and 4 bases at J, with 6 bases between.